These 20 T cell receptor beta chains were sequenced from one sample in a study of CD8+ T cells in alopecia areata. Stated treatment: oral pan-JAK inhibitor, 5-10 mg twice daily. The authors extracted RNA and reverse transcribed it into cDNA as the sequencing template. Here immunoSEQ multiplex PCR was the method, and the copy in TCRdb shows in-frame clones only, minus some. The table records 150,000 to 200,000 clones, around 60% of them present only once. The sample in question was CD4+ T cells sorted from blood, obtained around week 47, from a patient treated with tofacitinib. The receptors derive from a human donor with alopecia areata.

The chain uses TRBV14 and TRBJ2-3; TRBD2 is a possible D gene (5 bases). The CDR3 sequence is 15 residues long. The V end lost 2 bases, the J end lost 1 base, and 10 bases lay between the germline ends. CDR1 and CDR2 (germline): SGHDN, FVKESK. This CDR3 is CASSQLAPRTDTQYF. CDR3 nucleotides: TGTGCCAGCAGCCAACTAGCCCCACGCACAGATACGCAGTATTTT. Variable domain in full (rest from reference TRBV14 and TRBJ2-3): EAGVTQFPSHSVIEKGQTVTLRCDPISGHDNLYWYRRVMGKEIKFLLHFVKESKQDESGMPNNRFLAERTGGTYSTLKVQPAELEDSGVYFCASSQLAPRTDTQYFGPGTRLTVL.

The gene calls are TRBV2 and TRBJ1-1; D is undetermined. The CDR3 runs to 11 residues. The ends were cut back, 9 bases at V and 0 bases at J, with 5 bases in the middle. The germline gives CDR1 SNHLY, CDR2 FYNNEI. This chain's CDR3 is CARVMNTEAFF. CDR3 sequence (DNA): TGTGCCAGAGTCATGAACACTGAAGCTTTCTTT. The whole variable domain, remainder taken from reference TRBV2 and TRBJ1-1, is EPEVTQTPSHQVTQMGQEVILRCVPISNHLYFYWYRQILGQKVEFLVSFYNNEISEKSEIFDDQFSVERPDGSNFTLKIRSTKLEDSAMYFCARVMNTEAFFGQGTRLTVV.

This chain joins TRBV30 and TRBJ1-1; no firm D call. Trimming took 0 bases from V and 0 from J, leaving 14 bases between them. The CDR3 covers 16 residues. Germline CDR1 is GTSNPN and CDR2 is SVGIG (reference sequence). The CDR3 region is CAWSVLGTIVNTEAFF. In nucleotides, the CDR3 is TGTGCCTGGAGTGTACTGGGTACTATCGTGAACACTGAAGCTTTCTTT. The full variable domain, in which reference TRBV30 and TRBJ1-1 provide the parts outside the CDR3, is SQTIHQWPATLVQPVGSPLSLECTVEGTSNPNLYWYRQAAGRGLQLLFYSVGIGQISSEVPQNLSASRPQDRQFILSSKKLLLSDSGFYLCAWSVLGTIVNTEAFFGQGTRLTVV.

V usage is TRBV30 and J usage is TRBJ1-2; tentative D call: TRBD1 (5 bases). The germline V gene encodes CDR1 GTSNPN and CDR2 SVGIG (reference sequence). The CDR3 loop spans 13 amino acids. V lost 1 base and J 10 bases, leaving 16 bases between the germline ends. This CDR3 is CAWSAGARTSYTF. The CDR3 coding sequence is TGTGCCTGGAGTGCCGGGGCCCGGACCTCCTACACCTTC.

The CDR3 protein is CASSLDRGRVDTQYF. The CDR3 nucleotides are TGTGCCAGCAGCTTGGACAGGGGGCGCGTAGATACGCAGTATTTT. The chain joins TRBV7-2 to TRBJ2-3; 11 nucleotides line up with TRBD1. This CDR3 region has 15 residues. V shed 3 bases, J shed 5 bases, and the junction held 4 bases outside the gene matches. Germline V gene lookup returns CDR1 SGHTA and CDR2 FQGNSA. Filled out from reference TRBV7-2 and TRBJ2-3, the complete variable domain reads GAGVSQSPSNKVTEKGKDVELRCDPISGHTALYWYRQSLGQGLEFLIYFQGNSAPDKSGLPSDRFSAERTGGSVSTLTIQRTQQEDSAVYLCASSLDRGRVDTQYFGPGTRLTVL.

The chain uses TRBV4-3 and TRBJ1-2, with unresolved D. The CDR3 covers 15 residues. V was cut by 0 bases and J by 6 bases, with 14 bases left in between. Per the germline V gene, CDR1 is LGHNA and CDR2 is YSLEER. CDR3 sequence reads: CASSQEATFNDGYTF. CDR3 bases: TGCGCCAGCAGCCAAGAAGCGACGTTTAATGATGGCTACACCTTC.

The chain employs TRBV5-1 and TRBJ1-2; D gene uncertain. The germline V gene encodes CDR1 SGHRS and CDR2 YFSETQ. V lost 4 bases and J 1 base, leaving 8 bases between the germline ends. This CDR3 is built from 13 residues. The CDR3 sequence is CASSMTDNYGYTF. Here the CDR3 DNA reads TGCGCCAGCAGCATGACGGATAACTATGGCTACACCTTC.

In its sample, this clone was seen a few times. This chain connects TRBV6-4 to TRBJ2-6; D possibly corresponds to TRBD1 (5 bases). Between the trimmed V and J ends, which lost 4 bases and 0 bases, there was a span of 10 bases. The CDR3 covers 16 residues. Germline V gene data show CDR1 as MRHNA and CDR2 as SNTAGT. CDR3 DNA: TGTGCCAGCAGTGGACGGACACACTCTGGGGCCAACGTCCTGACTTTC. Amino acid sequence: CASSGRTHSGANVLTF.

The chain employs TRBV10-3 and TRBJ2-1; possible D gene TRBD1, 6 bases. From germline, CDR1 is ENHRY and CDR2 SYGVKD. The CDR3 totals 12 residues. Trimming cost V 6 bases and J 6 bases, with 9 bases left between them. The CDR3 loop is CAIRNRANEQFF. CDR3 DNA sequence: TGTGCCATCAGGAACAGGGCCAATGAGCAGTTCTTC.

This clone appeared a single time. The chain joins TRBV19 to TRBJ1-5; D not resolved. The CDR3 covers 15 residues. V gave up 3 bases and J gave up 2 bases, with 11 bases separating them. Germline CDR1 and CDR2: LNHDA and SQIVND (reference sequence). The CDR3 DNA sequence: TGTGCCAGTAGTATTGGGTCGAATGGCAATCAGCCCCAGCATTTT. It yields the protein CASSIGSNGNQPQHF.

A few counts support this clone. CDR3 coding DNA: TGTGCCAGTAGTACCGGGGATTTAAGCTCCTACGAGCAGTACTTC. Encoded protein: CASSTGDLSSYEQYF. The V and J genes are TRBV19 and TRBJ2-7, with D perhaps TRBD2 (5 bases). CDR3 length: 15 amino acids. Trimming removed 4 bases from V and 0 bases from J, with 13 bases in between. CDR1 and CDR2 from the germline V gene are LNHDA and SQIVND (reference sequence).

This clone was recorded a few times. The rearrangement links TRBV25-1 to TRBJ2-2; 10 nucleotides line up with TRBD1. The CDR3 covers 17 residues. Looked up from germline, CDR1 is MGHDK and CDR2 is SYGVNS. Trimming removed 6 bases from V and 5 bases from J; junction bases left unmatched: 12. This CDR3 reads CASSLPPGQGKTGELFF. The CDR3 coding sequence is TGTGCCAGCAGCCTTCCCCCGGGACAGGGGAAAACCGGGGAGCTGTTTTTT.

Worth noting for this clone: The same CDR3 can be traced to other DNA sequences in this sample. The chain carries TRBV30 and TRBJ2-1; D gene ambiguous. Between the trimmed V and J ends, which lost 0 bases and 7 bases, there was a span of 4 bases. Germline lookup yields CDR1 GTSNPN and CDR2 SVGIG (reference sequence). CDR3 length: 11 amino acids. This chain's CDR3 is CAWSVRNEQFF. The DNA of the CDR3 is TGTGCCTGGAGTGTAAGGAATGAGCAGTTCTTC.

V is TRBV7-2 and J is TRBJ2-7; 8 bases map to TRBD2. The trim removed 5 bases at V and 2 bases at J, leaving 5 bases unmatched. The length of the CDR3 is 14 residues. Germline CDR1 SGHTA, CDR2 FQGNSA. CDR3 sequence reads: CASSTSLAAYEQYF. The DNA for the CDR3 is TGTGCCAGCAGCACCTCACTAGCGGCCTACGAGCAGTACTTC.

This clone was seen a few times. The chain links TRBV27 to TRBJ1-1; D remains unclear. Per germline, CDR1 MNHEY and CDR2 SMNVEV (reference sequence). The V end was cut by 0 bases, the J end by 1 base, with 15 bases between. CDR3 length: 17 amino acids. The CDR3 DNA is TGTGCCAGCAGTTTATCGAAAATTGACGGGCCGAACACTGAAGCTTTCTTT. Translation: CASSLSKIDGPNTEAFF.

This clone was seen a few times. The chain joins TRBV28 to TRBJ2-5; weak D call: TRBD1 (5 bases). This CDR3 spans 14 amino acids. V lost 5 bases and J 5 bases, leaving 15 bases between the germline ends. The V gene's germline CDR1 is MDHEN and CDR2 SYDVKM. The CDR3 nucleotides are TGTGCCAGCAGTCCTTATCAGGGTCTGGAGACCCAGTACTTC. Protein product: CASSPYQGLETQYF.

J is TRBJ1-2 and V is TRBV13; the D gene is possibly TRBD1 (6 bases). The CDR3 extends over 14 amino acids. The ends were cut back, 5 bases at V and 4 bases at J, with 14 bases in the middle. CDR1 is PRHDT, CDR2 FYEKMQ, per germline (reference sequence). The CDR3 loop is CASSPGQPPYGYTF. CDR3 bases: TGTGCCAGCAGCCCCGGACAGCCGCCCTATGGCTACACCTTC.

V and J are TRBV13 and TRBJ2-3; perhaps TRBD1 as D (7 bases). The germline V and J ends were trimmed by 5 bases and 3 bases, with 18 bases remaining between them. CDR1 and CDR2 (germline): PRHDT, FYEKMQ (reference sequence). This CDR3 region has 16 residues. The CDR3 region has the DNA TGTGCCAGCAGCCCAAAAACGCGGGACAGAACAGATACGCAGTATTTT. Translation gives CASSPKTRDRTDTQYF.

CDR3 sequence reads: CAWSVGGHTEAFF. CDR3 in DNA: TGTGCCTGGAGTGTTGGGGGGCACACTGAAGCTTTCTTT. The J gene is TRBJ1-1, the V gene TRBV30; the D gene is possibly TRBD1 (6 bases). The V gene's germline CDR1 is GTSNPN and CDR2 SVGIG (reference sequence). The V and J ends lost 0 bases and 3 bases respectively, with 8 bases between them. The CDR3 runs 13 residues.

This chain links TRBV29-1 with TRBJ2-2; 8 bases fit TRBD1. The V gene's germline CDR1 is SQVTM and CDR2 ANQGSEA. CDR3 length: 14 amino acids. V lost 7 bases, J lost 1 base, and 5 bases stayed unmatched. CDR3: CSAAGTGNTGELFF. The CDR3 region has the DNA TGCAGCGCCGCGGGGACAGGGAACACCGGGGAGCTGTTTTTT.